The clone carrying this TCR beta chain occurred once. Its antigen is undetermined. These data come from a study of beta chain features in type 1 diabetes. Regarding the study as a whole: Moderate yet significant TCRB CDR3 shortening was seen in Type 1 diabetes patients in all four CD4+ subsets. Sampled from patients, naive, central memory and Treg TCRB repertoires appeared more similar than those sampled from healthy donors. More deletions and fewer insertions at VDJ junctions were seen in type 1 diabetes patients.

Reverse transcription of all isolated RNA meant that expressed TCRB transcripts were sequenced. Only in-frame clones appear in the TCRdb table, and some are missing; sequencing was by immunoSEQ multiplex PCR. This table holds under 300,000 clones, over 11% found once. There are 15 residues in the CDR3. V was pared by 6 bases and J by 1 base, with 15 bases between. The germline gives CDR1 MRHNA, CDR2 SNTAGT. About 120 mL of blood, on average, came from one heparinised draw per donor. Over 95% purity was reached by all sorted populations. Sequencing used naive CD4+ T cells from blood. The clonotype was recovered from a man aged 30 to 39 with type 1 diabetes. V is TRBV6-4 and J is TRBJ1-2; D gene unclear. The CDR3 spells CASSLDSRNNYGYTF. The DNA for the CDR3 is TGTGCCAGCAGCTTGGACTCGAGAAATAACTATGGCTACACCTTC.